This TCR beta chain emerged from a study of T cell responses to AZD1222 COVID-19 vaccine. Study findings and constraints: Unmutated variant regions are reportedly the target of nearly half of TCRs that are spike-specific.

Data came from immunoSEQ multiplex PCR; TCRdb stores just in-frame clones and leaves some out. The data contain 85,000 to 90,000 clones, 85% to 90% of them singletons. Concerning this clone itself: Antigen specificity is unknown.

The sample consisted of peripheral blood, taken on day 0 of MenACWY control vaccination. This receptor was identified in an adult in good health.

For the CDR3, the DNA is TGTGCCAGCAGCTTCCGGACAGCCACAGATACGCAGTATTTT. Translation gives CASSFRTATDTQYF. The chain uses TRBV3-1 (or the pseudogene TRBV3-2) and TRBJ2-3; a weak D match, TRBD1 (6 bases). With 5 bases removed from V and 2 bases from J, the gap between germline ends came to 11 bases. CDR3 length: 14 amino acids. CDR1 is LGHDT, CDR2 YNNKEL, per germline (reference sequence).